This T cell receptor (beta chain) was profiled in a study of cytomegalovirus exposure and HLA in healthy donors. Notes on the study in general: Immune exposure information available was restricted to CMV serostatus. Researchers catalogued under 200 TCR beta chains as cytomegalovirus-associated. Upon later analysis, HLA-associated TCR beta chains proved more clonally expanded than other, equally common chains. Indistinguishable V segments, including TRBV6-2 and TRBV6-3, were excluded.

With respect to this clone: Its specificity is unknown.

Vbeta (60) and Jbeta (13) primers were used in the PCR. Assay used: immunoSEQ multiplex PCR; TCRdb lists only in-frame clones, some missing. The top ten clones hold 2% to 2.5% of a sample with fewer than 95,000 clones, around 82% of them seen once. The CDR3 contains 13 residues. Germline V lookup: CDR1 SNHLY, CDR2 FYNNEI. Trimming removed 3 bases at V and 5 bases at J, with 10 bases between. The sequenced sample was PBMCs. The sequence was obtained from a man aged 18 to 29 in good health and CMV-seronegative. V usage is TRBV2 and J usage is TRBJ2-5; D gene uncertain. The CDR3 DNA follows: TGTGCCAGCAGTGAGGTTGTCGCGGAGACCCAGTACTTC. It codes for CASSEVVAETQYF.